What follows are 28 T cell receptor beta chains derived from one specimen sequenced in a study of T-cell memory formation after mild COVID-19 (dated by TCRdb to the early 2020s). The library was made by 5' RACE. Reads for this sample came from an Illumina NovaSeq 6000. TCRdb trimmed the raw reads at Q25, called clones with MiXCR and kept productive beta chains. Rows matching on CDR3 protein sequence are summarized as one entry with the most common DNA and genes. The table for this sample lists approximately 30,000 distinct CDR3 sequences; 15% to 20% of them were counted only once. Of the sample, 1.1% to 1.5% falls within the top ten clones. Sequencing input: PBMCs or a T cell subset sorted from them (not recorded which). Receptors originate from an adult who had mild COVID-19 (a few samples of this study predate the infection). The sample titles of this study are shuffled in the database, so cell type and time point are left out.

This clonotype appeared many times. The chain joins TRBV5-1 to TRBJ2-5; D is possibly TRBD1 (6 bases). Germline V gene sequence: CDR1 SGHRS, CDR2 YFSETQ. The CDR3 extends over 15 amino acids. The ends were cut back, 4 bases at V and 1 base at J, with 14 bases in the middle. The CDR3 here is CASSMQQGPQETQYF. Here the CDR3 DNA reads TGCGCCAGCAGCATGCAACAGGGCCCCCAAGAGACCCAGTACTTC.

This clonotype was seen many times. V and J are TRBV7-8 and TRBJ1-1; tentative D call: TRBD1 (6 bases). The germline V gene encodes CDR1 SGHVS and CDR2 FQNEAQ. Trimming removed 1 base at V and 8 bases at J, with 11 bases between. There are 13 residues in the CDR3. The CDR3 sequence: CASSLGTAVEAFF. CDR3 sequence (DNA): TGTGCCAGCAGCTTAGGGACAGCAGTAGAAGCTTTCTTT.

This clonotype was picked up many times. The chain joins TRBV15 to TRBJ2-1, with 7 bases that match TRBD2. Germline V lookup: CDR1 LNHNV, CDR2 YYDKDF (reference sequence). V was pared by 1 base and J by 7 bases, with 13 bases of the junction left unmatched. The CDR3 is 17 amino acids. CDR3 sequence reads: CATSRASPSGQFNEQFF. The CDR3, as DNA: TGTGCCACCAGCAGAGCTAGTCCTAGCGGACAATTTAATGAGCAGTTCTTC.

This clonotype was seen repeatedly, ten times or more. V is TRBV7-9 and J is TRBJ2-1, with 13 bases fitting TRBD2. V trimming: 2 bases; J trimming: 6 bases; junction bases outside the gene matches: 7. CDR1 and CDR2 from the germline V gene are SEHNR and FQNEAQ (reference sequence). The CDR3 contains 17 residues. CDR3 DNA: TGTGCCAGCAGCTTACGGACTAGCGGGAGTTCGGGCAATGAGCAGTTCTTC. This sequence encodes CASSLRTSGSSGNEQFF.

This clonotype showed up just a few times. The V and J genes are TRBV6-2 or TRBV6-3 and TRBJ2-5, with TRBD2 matching 8 bases. After removal of 6 bases from V and 5 bases from J, the junction contained 8 bases not matched to a gene. This CDR3 region has 14 residues. CDR1 and CDR2 (germline): MNHEY, SVGEGT. The CDR3 region is CASRFGGAGETQYF. DNA for the CDR3: TGTGCCAGCAGGTTCGGGGGGGCCGGGGAGACCCAGTACTTC.

Only a few counts were recorded for this clonotype. The J gene is TRBJ2-6, the V gene TRBV6-5; D is undetermined. CDR1 and CDR2 from the germline V gene are MNHEY and SVGAGI. V dropped 2 bases and J dropped 1 base, with 15 bases sitting between them. This CDR3 has 18 residues. CDR3 DNA sequence: TGTGCCAGCAGTTACGTTCGGAAACCACGTTCTGGGGCCAACGTCCTGACTTTC. The encoded protein is CASSYVRKPRSGANVLTF.

This clonotype was picked up many times. The rearrangement links TRBV7-8 to TRBJ2-7; 13 bases line up with TRBD2. V gave up 1 base and J gave up 0 bases; unmatched junction bases: 3. This CDR3 comprises 17 residues. Per germline, CDR1 SGHVS and CDR2 FQNEAQ. The CDR3 loop is CASSLVTSGRNSYEQYF. The CDR3 DNA follows: TGTGCCAGCAGCTTAGTGACTAGCGGGAGGAACTCCTACGAGCAGTACTTC. Full variable domain (outside the CDR3, taken from reference TRBV7-8 and TRBJ2-7): GAGVSQSPRYKVAKRGQDVALRCDPISGHVSLFWYQQALGQGPEFLTYFQNEAQLDKSGLPSDRFFAERPEGSVSTLKIQRTQQEDSAVYLCASSLVTSGRNSYEQYFGPGTRLTVT.

The sample holds many counts of this clonotype. The rearrangement uses TRBV9 and TRBJ1-2; 9 bases are a match to TRBD1. The CDR3 sequence is 14 residues long. J gave up 4 bases and V 4 bases, and 5 bases lay outside the gene matches. Germline CDR1 SGDLS, CDR2 YYNGEE. The chain's CDR3 is CASSPTGGTYGYTF. The CDR3 bases are TGTGCCAGCAGCCCTACAGGGGGCACCTATGGCTACACCTTC.

This clonotype was observed a few times. This sequence joins TRBV14 and TRBJ1-4, with 12 bases that match TRBD1. Germline V lookup: CDR1 SGHDN, CDR2 FVKESK. The CDR3 contains 15 residues. V shed 4 bases and J 11 bases; nucleotides not matched to a gene: 8. CDR3 nucleotide sequence: TGTGCCAGCAGCCCCCCAGGGACAGGGGGCTTGAAACTGTTTTTT. This encodes CASSPPGTGGLKLFF.

The V gene is TRBV6-2 or TRBV6-3, the J gene TRBJ1-1; D is undetermined. The CDR3 contains 14 residues. CDR1 and CDR2 from the germline V gene are MNHEY and SVGEGT. V was cut by 5 bases and J by 0 bases, with 10 bases left in between. As DNA, the CDR3 is TGTGCCAGCAGTACAAGGGCCATGAACACTGAAGCTTTCTTT. It codes for CASSTRAMNTEAFF.

A few counts support this clonotype. V gene TRBV6-2 or TRBV6-3 combines with J gene TRBJ1-1, with unresolved D. The ends were cut back, 0 bases at V and 0 bases at J, with 8 bases in the middle. The CDR3 runs 15 residues. Germline CDR1 MNHEY, CDR2 SVGEGT. DNA of the CDR3: TGTGCCAGCAGTTACTCGACGTATATGAACACTGAAGCTTTCTTT. It specifies CASSYSTYMNTEAFF.

The chain combines TRBV5-6 with TRBJ1-1; perhaps TRBD1 as D (5 bases). Germline V lookup: CDR1 SGHDT, CDR2 YYEEEE. The ends were cut back, 7 bases at V and 3 bases at J, with 10 bases in the middle. This CDR3 is 12 amino acids long. Here the CDR3 DNA reads TGTGCCAGCCTCGGGGGGGACACTGAAGCTTTCTTT. Its translation is CASLGGDTEAFF.

This clonotype was counted many times. The gene calls are TRBV11-2 and TRBJ1-1, with TRBD1 matching over 7 bases. The CDR3 totals 17 residues. The V gene's germline CDR1 is SGHAT and CDR2 FQNNGV. V lost 5 bases and J lost 0; bases outside the gene matches: 12. In DNA form, the CDR3 reads TGTGCCAGCAGCCCGAGAGGCCGGGACAGATTGAACACTGAAGCTTTCTTT. Translating it yields CASSPRGRDRLNTEAFF.

This clonotype was detected many times. The gene calls are TRBV7-2 and TRBJ2-4; D assignment may be TRBD1 or TRBD2 (6 bases each). This CDR3 contains 17 residues. Per germline, CDR1 SGHTA and CDR2 FQGNSA. Trimming cost V 1 base and J 2 bases, with 15 bases left between them. In DNA, the CDR3 is TGTGCCAGCAGCTTAGGAGGAGGGGGAAGAACCAAAAACATTCAGTACTTC. Amino acids: CASSLGGGGRTKNIQYF.

The gene calls are TRBV20-1 and TRBJ1-5; D uncertain. This CDR3 is built from 14 residues. The V gene's germline CDR1 is DFQATT and CDR2 SNEGSKA (reference sequence). Trimming left V 0 bases short and J 1 base short, with 7 bases between. The CDR3 region is CSARDITSNQPQHF. The CDR3 coding sequence is TGCAGTGCTAGAGATATAACCAGCAATCAGCCCCAGCATTTT.

Within the sample, this clonotype is medium-sized. The chain is built from TRBV29-1 and TRBJ2-3, with 8 bases aligning to TRBD1. V lost 7 bases, J lost 4 bases, and 7 bases stayed unmatched. CDR3 length equals 13 residues. The germline V gene encodes CDR1 SQVTM and CDR2 ANQGSEA. The CDR3 bases are TGCAGCGCTGACAGGGGTCAATCAGATACGCAGTATTTT. This translates into CSADRGQSDTQYF.

The chain couples TRBV7-9 to TRBJ2-7; 10 bases fit TRBD1. The germline gives CDR1 SEHNR, CDR2 FQNEAQ (reference sequence). Unmatched junction bases numbered 2, after V lost 0 bases and J lost 6 bases. The CDR3 runs 14 residues. In DNA, the CDR3 is TGTGCCAGCAGCTTAGCGGGACAGGGGAGCGAGCAGTACTTC. It translates to CASSLAGQGSEQYF.

This clonotype was detected ten times or more. The chain links TRBV7-2 to TRBJ2-7; tentative D call: TRBD1 (6 bases). V was trimmed by 3 bases and J by 0 bases, leaving 9 bases between them. The CDR3 consists of 14 residues. Germline V CDR1 and CDR2: SGHTA, FQGNSA. In DNA form, the CDR3 reads TGTGCCAGCAGCTTTGACAGGACCTCCTACGAGCAGTACTTC. Translated, it gives CASSFDRTSYEQYF.

This clonotype ranks as medium-sized. The rearrangement links TRBV5-1 to TRBJ1-2; no definite D call. This CDR3 spans 12 amino acids. In germline, CDR1 is SGHRS, CDR2 YFSETQ. V was pared by 4 bases and J by 4 bases, with 8 bases between. The DNA of the CDR3 is TGCGCCAGCAGCCCCGACACCTATGGCTACACCTTC. Translated, it gives CASSPDTYGYTF.

V gene TRBV9 combines with J gene TRBJ2-1; 10 bases align to TRBD1. Germline V gene lookup returns CDR1 SGDLS and CDR2 YYNGEE. After removal of 4 bases from V and 6 bases from J, the junction contained 7 bases not matched to a gene. The CDR3 spans 15 residues. CDR3 loop: CASSSTGTGVNEQFF. DNA of the CDR3: TGTGCCAGCAGCTCTACCGGGACAGGGGTCAATGAGCAGTTCTTC. Complete variable domain (other parts from reference TRBV9 and TRBJ2-1): DSGVTQTPKHLITATGQRVTLRCSPRSGDLSVYWYQQSLDQGLQFLIQYYNGEERAKGNILERFSAQQFPDLHSELNLSSLELGDSALYFCASSSTGTGVNEQFFGPGTRLTVL.

The rearrangement links TRBV6-1 to TRBJ1-6, with D possibly matching TRBD1 (6 bases). The CDR3 is made up of 15 amino acids. Germline CDR1 and CDR2: MNHNS and SASEGT. Deletions cut 6 bases from V and 5 bases from J, with 14 bases between. CDR3 loop: CASRAAAGDNSPLHF. The CDR3, as DNA: TGTGCCAGCAGGGCCGCGGCAGGGGATAATTCACCCCTCCACTTT.

This clonotype came up many times. The chain employs TRBV5-1 and TRBJ2-1, with 8 bases lining up with TRBD2. Germline loops: CDR1 SGHRS, CDR2 YFSETQ. J was trimmed by 4 bases and V by 0 bases; bases with no gene match: 6. The CDR3 spans 16 residues. The CDR3 DNA follows: TGCGCCAGCAGCTTGGTTGCGGGGGGATCTTACAATGAGCAGTTCTTC. Amino acids: CASSLVAGGSYNEQFF.

The chain couples TRBV12-3 or TRBV12-4 to TRBJ1-2; D is undetermined. This CDR3 is 15 amino acids long. V was trimmed by 1 base and J by 7 bases, leaving 16 bases between them. This chain's CDR3 is CASSLGARRVFGYTF. In nucleotides, the CDR3 is TGTGCCAGCAGTTTAGGTGCCCGACGGGTCTTTGGCTACACCTTC.

The table lists this clonotype with many counts. The chain employs TRBV20-1 and TRBJ1-1; D gene unclear. The germline V gene has CDR1 DFQATT and CDR2 SNEGSKA (reference sequence). The CDR3 sequence is 11 residues long. Written as DNA, the CDR3 is TGCAGGACATACAAGAACACTGAAGCTTTCTTT. Translated: CRTYKNTEAFF.

Relative to its sample, this clonotype is medium-sized. The gene calls are TRBV12-3 or TRBV12-4 and TRBJ1-6; 8 nucleotides line up with TRBD1. J lost 8 bases, V lost 5 bases, and 2 bases had no gene match. The CDR3 runs to 13 residues. The CDR3 is CASSDRGDSPLHF. As DNA, the CDR3 is TGTGCCAGCAGTGACAGGGGTGATTCACCCCTCCACTTT.

This clonotype was observed at least ten times. V gene TRBV4-1 combines with J gene TRBJ2-3; 9 nucleotides match TRBD2. The V and J ends lost 1 base and 5 bases, in that order; junction bases with no gene match: 7. Per germline, CDR1 MGHRA and CDR2 YSYEKL. The CDR3 extends over 16 amino acids. The CDR3 sequence is CASSQVGGRAGDTQYF. Here the CDR3 DNA reads TGCGCCAGCAGCCAAGTCGGCGGGAGGGCCGGAGATACGCAGTATTTT.

By sample share, this clonotype is medium-sized. The CDR3 bases are TGCAGTGCCCTCCGGCAGGGAGGAAAAGGCTACACCTTC. Translating gives CSALRQGGKGYTF. The rearrangement uses TRBV20-1 and TRBJ1-2, with D possibly TRBD1 on 5 matching bases. Trimming cost V 6 bases and J 8 bases, with 19 bases left between them. Per germline, CDR1 DFQATT and CDR2 SNEGSKA (reference sequence). The CDR3 sequence is 13 residues long.

This clonotype was picked up many times. The chain combines TRBV7-9 with TRBJ1-1; TRBD1 aligns across 7 bases. This CDR3 is built from 16 residues. Germline values: CDR1 SEHNR, CDR2 FQNEAQ (reference sequence). After removal of 5 bases from V and 3 bases from J, the junction contained 12 bases not matched to a gene. As DNA, the CDR3 is TGTGCCAGCAGCCCCTCGCCTGGGGGGACAGACACTGAAGCTTTCTTT. Its protein product is CASSPSPGGTDTEAFF.